This entry concerns a single T cell receptor (beta chain). Every bulk PBMC sample received the same 350 ng of DNA. The repertoire was sequenced with immunoSEQ multiplex PCR; TCRdb's copy has only in-frame clones and lacks some. Among about 10,000 clones, around nine tenths were seen once, and the ten largest hold over 3.5%. The germline gives CDR1 SNHLY, CDR2 FYNNEI. This CDR3 has 13 amino acids. Trimming cost V 4 bases and J 1 base, with 7 bases left between them. Noted time point: week 3, after first cycle of checkpoint inhibitor. Samples come from before therapy and from week 3 after the first blockade cycle. The sample belongs to a study of blood T cell dynamics during melanoma immunotherapy.

The sequencing used blood, collected from a patient treated with checkpoint blockade. V gene TRBV2 combines with J gene TRBJ2-5; D unresolved. This clonotype was obtained from a human donor with melanoma. This chain's CDR3 is CASSGVVQETQYF. For the CDR3, the DNA is TGTGCCAGCAGTGGGGTAGTCCAAGAGACCCAGTACTTC.